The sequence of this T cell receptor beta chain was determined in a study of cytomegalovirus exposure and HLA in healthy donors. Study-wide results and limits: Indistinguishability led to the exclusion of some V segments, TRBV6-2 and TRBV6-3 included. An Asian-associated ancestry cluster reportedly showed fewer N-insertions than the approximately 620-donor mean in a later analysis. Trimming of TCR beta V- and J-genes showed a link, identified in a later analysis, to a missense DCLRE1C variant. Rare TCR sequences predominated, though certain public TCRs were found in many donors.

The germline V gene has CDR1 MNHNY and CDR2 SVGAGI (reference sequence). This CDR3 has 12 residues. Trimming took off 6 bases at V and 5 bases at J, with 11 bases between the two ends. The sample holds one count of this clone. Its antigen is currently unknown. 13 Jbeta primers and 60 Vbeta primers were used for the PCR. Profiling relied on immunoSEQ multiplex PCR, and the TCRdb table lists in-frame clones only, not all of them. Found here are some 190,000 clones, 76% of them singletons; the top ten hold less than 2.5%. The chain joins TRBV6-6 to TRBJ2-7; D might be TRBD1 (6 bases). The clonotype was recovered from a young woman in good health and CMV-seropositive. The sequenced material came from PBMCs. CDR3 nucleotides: TGTGCCAGCAGGCAGGGGATCAACGAGCAGTACTTC. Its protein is CASRQGINEQYF.